The 10 T cell receptor beta chains listed next were all sequenced from one sample in a study of metastatic and nonmetastatic thyroid tumors. TCRdb recomputed clones from the PCR reads via MiXCR. This table holds around 44,000 clones, approximately 28% found once. Thyroid surgery took place with no prior treatment in any patient. The sequenced sample consisted of blood. These receptors originate from a male donor with papillary thyroid cancer or a benign thyroid nodule (not recorded which). Some clones in this sample may be carry-over from other donors' samples.

This clone was counted at least ten times. The genes are TRBV28 and TRBJ1-2; D not resolved. Trimming took 6 bases from V and 11 from J, leaving 16 bases between them. The germline V gene has CDR1 MDHEN and CDR2 SYDVKM. This CDR3 region has 12 residues. The CDR3 nucleotides read TGTGCCAGCAGCCTCCCTGGCCTGAGATACACCTTC. Translated, it gives CASSLPGLRYTF.

This clone came up many times. This may be a read error, as it is one base from a much larger clone. Other DNA sequences in the same sample also yield this CDR3. This rearrangement joins TRBV4-1 to TRBJ2-7, with 7 bases identical to TRBD2. CDR3 length equals 16 residues. J gave up 4 bases and V 5 bases, and 14 bases lay outside the gene matches. Germline V gene sequence: CDR1 MGHRA, CDR2 YSYEKL. This CDR3 is CASSSLSGAGGYEQYF. The DNA for the CDR3 is TGCGCCAGCAGCTCACTCTCAGGAGCCGGGGGGTACGAGCAGTACTTC.

J is TRBJ2-7 and V is TRBV30; D gene ambiguous. Germline V gene lookup returns CDR1 GTSNPN and CDR2 SVGIG (reference sequence). This CDR3 contains 12 residues. Trimming took 2 bases from V and 5 from J, leaving 10 bases between them. CDR3 bases: TGTGCCTGGAGTAAAGGGCCAGACGAGCAGTACTTC. It encodes CAWSKGPDEQYF.

This clone was detected only a few times. The chain combines TRBV4-1 with TRBJ1-2; D possibly corresponds to TRBD1 (6 bases). The germline CDR1 and CDR2 sequences are MGHRA and YSYEKL. The CDR3 totals 14 residues. Trimming shortened V by 2 bases and J by 3 bases, and 10 bases separated the two germline ends. CDR3 region: CASSQRGGDYGYTF. CDR3 nucleotides: TGCGCCAGCAGCCAAAGGGGGGGGGACTATGGCTACACCTTC.

This clone has a single count. The rearrangement links TRBV11-1 to TRBJ2-1; the D is unclear. Germline V lookup: CDR1 SGHAT, CDR2 FQDESV (reference sequence). The CDR3 spans 15 residues. With 3 bases removed from V and 8 bases from J, the gap between germline ends came to 17 bases. This chain's CDR3 is CASSFRLGVLDEQFF. CDR3 DNA: TGTGCCAGCAGCTTCCGATTGGGTGTTTTGGATGAGCAGTTCTTC. Filled out from reference TRBV11-1 and TRBJ2-1, the complete variable domain reads EAEVAQSPRYKITEKSQAVAFWCDPISGHATLYWYRQILGQGPELLVQFQDESVVDDSQLPKDRFSAERLKGVDSTLKIQPAELGDSAMYLCASSFRLGVLDEQFFGPGTRLTVL.

In its sample, this clone was seen many times. The chain has TRBV7-9 and TRBJ2-3; perhaps TRBD2 as D (6 bases). The CDR3 has 18 amino acids. V gave up 4 bases and J gave up 4 bases, with 24 bases separating them. Germline V gene lookup returns CDR1 SEHNR and CDR2 FQNEAQ (reference sequence). The CDR3 nucleotides read TGTGCCAGCAGCTCCCCACGTGACGGGGGAGTTATGGCAGATACGCAGTATTTT. Encoded protein: CASSSPRDGGVMADTQYF.

The J gene is TRBJ2-6, the V gene TRBV19; D is tentatively TRBD1 or TRBD2 (6 bases each). Germline loops: CDR1 LNHDA, CDR2 SQIVND (reference sequence). The CDR3 has 16 residues. Trimming pared 7 bases from V and 0 bases from J, leaving 13 bases between. CDR3 region: CASTEGGASGANVLTF. CDR3 nucleotides: TGTGCCAGTACCGAGGGGGGAGCCTCTGGGGCCAACGTCCTGACTTTC.

This clone has a single count. The V gene is TRBV20-1, the J gene TRBJ2-7; 11 nucleotides align to TRBD2. Germline CDR1 is DFQATT and CDR2 is SNEGSKA (reference sequence). CDR3 size: 15 residues. The V and J ends lost 3 bases and 4 bases, in that order; junction bases with no gene match: 8. The CDR3 sequence: CSASRTSGSSYEQYF. CDR3 bases: TGCAGTGCTAGCCGAACTAGCGGGAGTTCGTACGAGCAGTACTTC.

This clone appeared many times. One end of the junction varies from germline; a read error may be responsible. V and J are TRBV20-1 and TRBJ2-2; tentative D call: TRBD2 (5 bases). CDR1 and CDR2 from the germline V gene are DFQATT and SNEGSKA (reference sequence). The CDR3 extends over 16 amino acids. The CDR3 loop is CSASPFGPPNTGELFF. As DNA, the CDR3 is TGCAGCGCTAGCCCCTTCGGTCCTCCGAACACCGGGGAGCTGTTTTTT.

This rearrangement joins TRBV12-3 or TRBV12-4 to TRBJ2-7, with TRBD2 matching over 10 bases. The CDR3 sequence is 17 residues long. V was clipped by 5 bases and J by 2 bases; unmatched bases: 12. DNA of the CDR3: TGTGCCAGCAGTCCGTTCGGAGCGGGAGGGCGAGCCTACGAGCAGTACTTC. This translates into CASSPFGAGGRAYEQYF.